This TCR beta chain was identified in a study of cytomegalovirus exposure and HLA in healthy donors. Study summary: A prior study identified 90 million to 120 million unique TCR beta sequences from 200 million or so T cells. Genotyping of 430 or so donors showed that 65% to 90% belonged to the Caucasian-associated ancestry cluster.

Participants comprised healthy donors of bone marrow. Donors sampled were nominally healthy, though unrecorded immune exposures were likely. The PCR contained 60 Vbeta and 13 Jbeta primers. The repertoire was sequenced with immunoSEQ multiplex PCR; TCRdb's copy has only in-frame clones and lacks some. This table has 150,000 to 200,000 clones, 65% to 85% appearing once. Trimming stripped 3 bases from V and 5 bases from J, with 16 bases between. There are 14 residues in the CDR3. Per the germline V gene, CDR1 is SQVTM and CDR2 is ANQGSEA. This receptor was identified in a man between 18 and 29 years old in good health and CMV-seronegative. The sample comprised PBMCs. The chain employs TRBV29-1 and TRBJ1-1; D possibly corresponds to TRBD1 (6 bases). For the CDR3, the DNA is TGCAGCGTTGACTTGTCAGGGGCAGTAACTGAAGCTTTCTTT. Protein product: CSVDLSGAVTEAFF.